This T cell receptor beta chain was documented in a study of blood T cells in healthy people across ages. Study findings and constraints: Researchers judged that diversity estimates from one million T cells fell short of true values.

The authors ran a second PCR of roughly 6 to 12 cycles using a sample-barcoded 5' primer and a J-beta primer mix. TCRdb processed the 5' RACE reads anew with MiXCR; each CDR3 protein has one entry. The sample records about 1 million distinct CDR3 sequences, approximately 26% being singletons. Per individual sample, total RNA of at least 5.5 micrograms was extracted. A note on this clonotype: The antigen remains undetermined.

This CDR3 has 15 residues. Germline V gene sequence: CDR1 SGHTA, CDR2 FQGNSA. V gave up 0 bases and J gave up 3 bases, with 12 bases separating them. The sample also formed part of further work on T cells of mothers and their children. As reported in that work: cDNA was made from all extracted RNA, 1.5 ug per 15 ul. Related mother and child pairs showed slightly greater overlap (not significant) than unrelated pairs did.

The specimen sequenced was blood. V and J are TRBV7-2 and TRBJ2-7; D uncertain. The receptor was derived from a girl aged 2-10 years in good health. CDR3 DNA: TGTGCCAGCAGCTTAGCGCAACAGACCCTCTACGAGCAGTACTTC. It codes for CASSLAQQTLYEQYF.